This is a list of T cell receptor beta chains from one sample in a study of cytomegalovirus exposure and HLA in healthy donors. This table comes from immunoSEQ multiplex PCR, and its TCRdb copy is limited to in-frame clones, with some not included. The sample contains around 120,000 clones, under 90% of which appear only once. Input material: PBMCs. The receptors stem from a female donor in good health and CMV-seropositive. The conserved cysteine and the conserved F or W are not part of the CDR3 here. Size is omitted from some rows. Given values are once, few, many or a class for expanded clones.

v_gene	abundance	j_gene	CDR3aa
TRBV27	.	TRBJ2-3	ASRTRTSLDTQY
TRBV28	.	TRBJ1-6	ASSLLQAGYNSPLH
TRBV28	.	TRBJ1-2	ASSLPYDTYGYT
TRBV9	.	TRBJ2-5	ASSVTGGGNQETQY
TRBV9	.	TRBJ1-5	ASSGGGGDNQPQH
TRBV6-5	.	TRBJ1-4	ASRARQGNEKLF
TRBV18	.	TRBJ1-2	ASSQDRVYGYT
TRBV6-5	.	TRBJ1-1	ASRLTAGMNTEAF
TRBV9	.	TRBJ2-2	ASSVVQGDTGELF
TRBV7-9	.	TRBJ1-1	ASSLQRDTEAF
TRBV29-1	few	TRBJ1-1	SVARGNTEAF
TRBV29-1	.	TRBJ1-4	SVSGSWNEKLF
TRBV15	.	TRBJ1-1	ATSRSGGGGFTEAF
TRBV2	.	TRBJ2-3	ASSEQSTQY
TRBV30	.	TRBJ2-5	AWSQNRGVTQETQY
TRBV10-3	.	TRBJ2-1	AISGTGGYEQF
TRBV5-5	.	TRBJ1-4	ASREGDRTNEKLF
TRBV5-1	.	TRBJ1-2	ASSPDRDPLNYGYT
TRBV6-5	.	TRBJ1-2	ASSLNRGPNYGYT
TRBV2	.	TRBJ2-3	ASSAQGTDTQY
TRBV27	.	TRBJ2-7	ASTPSGDSYEQY
TRBV7-3	.	TRBJ2-6	ASSLNLGTASGANVLT
TRBV6-1	.	TRBJ1-3	ASRGGGTSGNTIY
TRBV6-1	.	TRBJ1-3	ASGWGTSSGNTIY
TRBV7-3	.	TRBJ2-5	ASSLIGDQETQY
TRBV28	.	TRBJ2-3	ASIPAGVADTQY
TRBV7-2	once	TRBJ1-5	ASSFQGASSNQPQH